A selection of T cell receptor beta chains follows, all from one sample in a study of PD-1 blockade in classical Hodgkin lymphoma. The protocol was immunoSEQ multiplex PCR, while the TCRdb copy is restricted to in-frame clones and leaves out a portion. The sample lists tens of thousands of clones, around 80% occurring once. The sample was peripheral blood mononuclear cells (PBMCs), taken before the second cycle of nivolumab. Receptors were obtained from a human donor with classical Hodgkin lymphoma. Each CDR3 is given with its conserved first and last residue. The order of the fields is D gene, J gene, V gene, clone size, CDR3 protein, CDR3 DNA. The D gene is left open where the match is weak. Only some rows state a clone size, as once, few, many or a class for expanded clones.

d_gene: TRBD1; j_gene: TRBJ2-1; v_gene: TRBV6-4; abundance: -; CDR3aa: CASSETGGNEQFF; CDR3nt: TGTGCCAGCAGTGAAACAGGGGGGAATGAGCAGTTCTTC
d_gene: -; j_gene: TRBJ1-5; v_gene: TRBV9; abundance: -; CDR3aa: CASSDGAFNQPQHF; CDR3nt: TGTGCCAGCAGCGACGGGGCGTTCAATCAGCCCCAGCATTTT
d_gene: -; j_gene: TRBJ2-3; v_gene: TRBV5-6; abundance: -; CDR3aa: CASSLGAGGPDTQYF; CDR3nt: TGTGCCAGCAGCTTGGGGGCCGGGGGTCCAGATACGCAGTATTTT
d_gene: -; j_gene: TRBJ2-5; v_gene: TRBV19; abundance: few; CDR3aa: CASSTLSTGGGETQYF; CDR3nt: TGTGCCAGTAGTACCCTCTCGACAGGAGGAGGAGAGACCCAGTACTTC
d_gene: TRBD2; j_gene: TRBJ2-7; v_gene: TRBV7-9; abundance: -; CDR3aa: CASPYGTRAYEQYF; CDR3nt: TGTGCCAGCCCATATGGGACTAGGGCCTACGAGCAGTACTTC
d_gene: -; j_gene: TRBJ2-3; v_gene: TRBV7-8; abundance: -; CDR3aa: CASPPGLLAGTDTQYF; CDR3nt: TGTGCCAGCCCCCCTGGGTTACTAGCCGGCACAGATACGCAGTATTTT
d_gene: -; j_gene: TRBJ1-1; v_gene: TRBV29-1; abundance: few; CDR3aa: CSVRVGTEAFF; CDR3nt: TGCAGCGTCCGGGTCGGCACTGAAGCTTTCTTT
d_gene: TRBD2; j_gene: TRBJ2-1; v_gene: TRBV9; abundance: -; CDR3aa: CASSAAGDDYNEQFF; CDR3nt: TGTGCCAGCAGCGCAGCGGGGGACGACTACAATGAGCAGTTCTTC
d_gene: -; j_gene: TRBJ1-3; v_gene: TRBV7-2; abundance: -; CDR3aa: CASSLAPGTDTIYF; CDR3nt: TGTGCCAGCAGCTTAGCGCCAGGGACGGACACCATATATTTT
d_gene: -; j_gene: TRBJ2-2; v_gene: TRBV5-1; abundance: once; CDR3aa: CASSFPGTNTGELFF; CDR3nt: TGCGCCAGCAGCTTCCCGGGAACGAACACCGGGGAGCTGTTTTTT
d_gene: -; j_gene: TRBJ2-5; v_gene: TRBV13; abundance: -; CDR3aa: CASSVGGQETQYF; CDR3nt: TGTGCCAGTTCAGTGGGGGGCCAAGAGACCCAGTACTTC
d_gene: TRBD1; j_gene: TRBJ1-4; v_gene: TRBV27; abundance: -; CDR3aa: CASSRTGGTNEKLFF; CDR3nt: TGTGCCAGCAGTCGGACAGGAGGGACTAATGAAAAACTGTTTTTT
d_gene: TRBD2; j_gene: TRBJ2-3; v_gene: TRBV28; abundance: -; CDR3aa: CASRLAGGPQYF; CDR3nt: TGTGCCAGCAGGTTAGCGGGAGGGCCCCAGTATTTT
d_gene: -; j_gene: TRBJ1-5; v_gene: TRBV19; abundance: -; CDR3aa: CASSKGNQPQHF; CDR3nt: TGTGCCAGTAGTAAGGGGAATCAGCCCCAGCATTTT
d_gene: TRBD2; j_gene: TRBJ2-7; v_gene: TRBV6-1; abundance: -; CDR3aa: CASSDGLALFYEQYF; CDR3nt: TGTGCCAGCAGTGACGGACTAGCCCTATTCTACGAGCAGTACTTC
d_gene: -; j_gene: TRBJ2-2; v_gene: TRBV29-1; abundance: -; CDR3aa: CSGRGGGGGGELFF; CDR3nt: TGCAGCGGCAGGGGAGGGGGCGGAGGCGGGGAGCTGTTTTTT
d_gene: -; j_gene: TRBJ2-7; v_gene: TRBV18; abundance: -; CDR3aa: CASSPPLHDPSYEQYF; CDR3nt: TGTGCCAGCTCACCACCGTTGCATGACCCCTCCTACGAGCAGTACTTC
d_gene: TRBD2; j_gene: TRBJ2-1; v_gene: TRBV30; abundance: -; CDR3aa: CAWSVGTSIHEQFF; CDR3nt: TGTGCCTGGAGTGTAGGGACTAGCATCCATGAGCAGTTCTTC
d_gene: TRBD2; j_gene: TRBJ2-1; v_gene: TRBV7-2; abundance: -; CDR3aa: CASSLSFSGGPYNEQFF; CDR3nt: TGTGCCAGCAGCTTATCGTTTAGCGGGGGCCCGTACAATGAGCAGTTCTTC
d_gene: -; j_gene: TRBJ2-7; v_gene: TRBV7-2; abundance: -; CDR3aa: CASSLEGVSYEQYF; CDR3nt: TGTGCCAGCAGCTTAGAGGGGGTTTCCTACGAGCAGTACTTC
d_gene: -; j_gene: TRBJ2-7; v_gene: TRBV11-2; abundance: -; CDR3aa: CASSLGQSDEQYF; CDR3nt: TGTGCCAGCAGCTTAGGTCAGTCAGACGAGCAGTACTTC
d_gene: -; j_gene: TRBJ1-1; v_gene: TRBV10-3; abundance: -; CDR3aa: CASNTEAFF; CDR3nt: TGTGCCTCCAACACTGAAGCTTTCTTT
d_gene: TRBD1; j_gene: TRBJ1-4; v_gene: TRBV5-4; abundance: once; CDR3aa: CASSPDPGQGNEKLFF; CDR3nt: TGTGCCAGCAGCCCTGATCCGGGACAGGGGAATGAAAAACTGTTTTTT
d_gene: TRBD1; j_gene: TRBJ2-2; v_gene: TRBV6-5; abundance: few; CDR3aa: CASSPGQGISGELFF; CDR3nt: TGTGCCAGCAGCCCGGGACAGGGGATCTCCGGGGAGCTGTTTTTT
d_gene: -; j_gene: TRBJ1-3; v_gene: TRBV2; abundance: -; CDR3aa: CASSDIGPSGNTIYF; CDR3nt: TGTGCCAGCAGTGATATCGGACCCTCCGGAAACACCATATATTTT
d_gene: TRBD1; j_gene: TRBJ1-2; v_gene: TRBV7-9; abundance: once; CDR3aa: CASSPRPGTGGFGYTF; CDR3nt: TGTGCCAGCAGCCCTCGCCCCGGGACAGGGGGCTTTGGCTACACCTTC
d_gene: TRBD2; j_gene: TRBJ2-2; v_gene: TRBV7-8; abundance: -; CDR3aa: CASSHTSGVTGELFF; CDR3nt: TGTGCCAGCAGCCACACTAGCGGGGTTACCGGGGAGCTGTTTTTT